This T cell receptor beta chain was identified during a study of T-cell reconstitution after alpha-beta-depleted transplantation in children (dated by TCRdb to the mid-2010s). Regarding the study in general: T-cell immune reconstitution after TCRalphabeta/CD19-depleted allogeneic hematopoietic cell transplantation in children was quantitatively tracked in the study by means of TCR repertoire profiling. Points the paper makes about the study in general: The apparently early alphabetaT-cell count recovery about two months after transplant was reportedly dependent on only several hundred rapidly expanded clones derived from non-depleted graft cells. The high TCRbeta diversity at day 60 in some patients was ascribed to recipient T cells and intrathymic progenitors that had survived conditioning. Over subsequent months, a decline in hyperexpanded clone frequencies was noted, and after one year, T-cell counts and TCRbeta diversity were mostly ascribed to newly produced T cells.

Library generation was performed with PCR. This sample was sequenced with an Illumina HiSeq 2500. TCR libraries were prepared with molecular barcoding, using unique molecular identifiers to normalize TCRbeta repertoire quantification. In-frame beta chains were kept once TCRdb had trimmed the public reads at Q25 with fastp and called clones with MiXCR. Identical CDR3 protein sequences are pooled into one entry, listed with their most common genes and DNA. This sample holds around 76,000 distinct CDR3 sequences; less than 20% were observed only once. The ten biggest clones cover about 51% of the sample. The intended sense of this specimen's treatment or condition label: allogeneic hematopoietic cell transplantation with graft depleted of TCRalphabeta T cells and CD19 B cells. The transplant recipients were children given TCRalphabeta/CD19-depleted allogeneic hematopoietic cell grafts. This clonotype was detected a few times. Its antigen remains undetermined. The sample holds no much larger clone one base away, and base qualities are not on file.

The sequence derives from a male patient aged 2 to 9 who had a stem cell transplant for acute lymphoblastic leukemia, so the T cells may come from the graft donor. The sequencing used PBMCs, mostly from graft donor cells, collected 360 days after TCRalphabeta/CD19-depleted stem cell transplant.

The DNA reads as follows: TGTGCCAGCAGCTTAGCTCAGAATTCACCCCTCCACTTT. This yields the protein CASSLAQNSPLHF. In this chain, TRBV7-6 is recombined with TRBJ1-6; the D gene cannot be resolved reliably. The CDR3 spans 13 residues, from the cysteine through the phenylalanine. Only the CDR3 part of the read is kept: 39 bases, read in frame from the first base. The germline ends are 4 bases apart after V is trimmed by 0 bases and J by 7 bases. The CDR1 and CDR2 encoded by the germline V gene are SGHVS and FNYEAQ.